The 2 T cell receptor beta chains given below trace back to one sample, sequenced in a study of T cell repertoires in cytomegalovirus infection. TCRdb itself ran the reads through MiXCR, one entry per CDR3 protein. The top ten hold about 4.5% of the sample, which has hundreds of thousands of distinct CDR3 sequences, over 7.5% seen once. The sample comprised PBMCs. The receptors stem from a human donor in good health (CMV status not recorded). Some clones in this sample may be carry-over from other donors' samples.

This sequence joins TRBV7-8 and TRBJ2-7, with a weak D call TRBD2 (6 bases). The CDR3 extends over 15 amino acids. From germline, CDR1 is SGHVS and CDR2 FQNEAQ. V was trimmed by 5 bases and J by 0 bases, leaving 14 bases between them. CDR3 sequence (DNA): TGTGCCAGCAGCCGGGACCGGGACTCCTCCTACGAGCAGTACTTC. Protein: CASSRDRDSSYEQYF.

In its sample, this clonotype was seen many times. J is TRBJ2-3 and V is TRBV28; 9 nucleotides align to TRBD1. The germline gives CDR1 MDHEN, CDR2 SYDVKM. V lost 5 bases, J lost 2 bases, and 14 bases stayed unmatched. The CDR3 contains 18 residues. This chain's CDR3 is CASSPLTGTGPTTDTQYF. The DNA for the CDR3 is TGTGCCAGCAGTCCCCTTACCGGGACAGGGCCAACCACAGATACGCAGTATTTT.